This TCR beta chain was retrieved from a study of cytomegalovirus exposure and HLA in healthy donors. V lost 1 base and J 8 bases, leaving 12 bases between the germline ends. CDR3 length: 15 residues. The germline V gene has CDR1 SNHLY and CDR2 FYNNEI. Remarks on this clone: Antigen specificity is unknown.

The primer mix had 60 Vbeta and 13 Jbeta primers. The table came from immunoSEQ multiplex PCR; TCRdb's copy has only in-frame clones and leaves some out. This table holds around 150,000 clones, 73% found once. Regarding the study as a whole: In a later analysis, approximately 15,000 TCR beta sequences were associated with HLA alleles at 0.05 false discovery rate.

The sequence derives from a human donor in good health. The rearrangement joins TRBV2 to TRBJ1-6; D is uncertain. The specimen was PBMCs. DNA of the CDR3: TGTGCCAGCAGTGAAGGTCAGGTTGGCGATTCACCCCTCCACTTT. Protein: CASSEGQVGDSPLHF. Supplemented by reference TRBV2 and TRBJ1-6, the full variable domain reads EPEVTQTPSHQVTQMGQEVILRCVPISNHLYFYWYRQILGQKVEFLVSFYNNEISEKSEIFDDQFSVERPDGSNFTLKIRSTKLEDSAMYFCASSEGQVGDSPLHFGNGTRLTVT.